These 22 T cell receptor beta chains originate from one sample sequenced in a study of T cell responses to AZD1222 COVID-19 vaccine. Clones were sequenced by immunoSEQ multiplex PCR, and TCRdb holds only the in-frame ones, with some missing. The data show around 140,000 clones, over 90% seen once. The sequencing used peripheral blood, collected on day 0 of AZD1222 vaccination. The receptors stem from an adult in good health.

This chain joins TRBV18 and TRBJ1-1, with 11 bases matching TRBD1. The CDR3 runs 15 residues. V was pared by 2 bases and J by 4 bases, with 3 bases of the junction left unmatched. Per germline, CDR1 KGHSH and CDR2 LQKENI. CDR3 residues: CASSPGQGAGTEAFF. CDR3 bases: TGTGCCAGCTCACCAGGACAGGGGGCGGGCACTGAAGCTTTCTTT.

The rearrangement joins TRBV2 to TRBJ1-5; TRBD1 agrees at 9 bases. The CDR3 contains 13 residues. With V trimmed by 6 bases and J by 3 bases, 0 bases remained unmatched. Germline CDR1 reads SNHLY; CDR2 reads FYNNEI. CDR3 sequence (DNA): TGTGCCAGCAGACAGGGGGCCAATCAGCCCCAGCATTTT. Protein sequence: CASRQGANQPQHF.

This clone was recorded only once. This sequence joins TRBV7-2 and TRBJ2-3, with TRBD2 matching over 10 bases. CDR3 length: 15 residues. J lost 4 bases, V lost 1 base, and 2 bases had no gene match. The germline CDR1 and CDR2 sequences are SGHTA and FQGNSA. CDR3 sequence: CASSLGAGGADTQYF. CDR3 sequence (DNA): TGTGCCAGCAGCTTAGGAGCGGGGGGGGCAGATACGCAGTATTTT. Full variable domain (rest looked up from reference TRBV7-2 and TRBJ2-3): GAGVSQSPSNKVTEKGKDVELRCDPISGHTALYWYRQSLGQGLEFLIYFQGNSAPDKSGLPSDRFSAERTGGSVSTLTIQRTQQEDSAVYLCASSLGAGGADTQYFGPGTRLTVL.

CDR3 nucleotides: TGTGCCACCAGTGATTCGGATACGGGGCGAGGCCAGCCCCAGCATTTT. Amino acid sequence: CATSDSDTGRGQPQHF. The V gene is TRBV24-1, the J gene TRBJ1-5; tentatively, D is TRBD1 (5 bases). CDR1 and CDR2 from the germline V gene are KGHDR and SFDVKD. V was shortened by 2 bases and J by 7 bases, with 17 bases between the two germline ends. CDR3 length: 16 amino acids.

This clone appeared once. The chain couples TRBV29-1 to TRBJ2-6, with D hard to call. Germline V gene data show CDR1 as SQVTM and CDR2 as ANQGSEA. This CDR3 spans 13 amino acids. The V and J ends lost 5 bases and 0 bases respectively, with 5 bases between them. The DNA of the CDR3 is TGCAGCGTTCGGCTCTCTGGGGCCAACGTCCTGACTTTC. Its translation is CSVRLSGANVLTF.

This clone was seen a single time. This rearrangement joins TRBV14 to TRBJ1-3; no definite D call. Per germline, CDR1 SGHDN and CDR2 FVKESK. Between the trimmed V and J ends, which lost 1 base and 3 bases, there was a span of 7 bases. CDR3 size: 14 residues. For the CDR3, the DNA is TGTGCCAGCAGCCAAGCAGGATTTGGAAACACCATATATTTT. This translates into CASSQAGFGNTIYF.

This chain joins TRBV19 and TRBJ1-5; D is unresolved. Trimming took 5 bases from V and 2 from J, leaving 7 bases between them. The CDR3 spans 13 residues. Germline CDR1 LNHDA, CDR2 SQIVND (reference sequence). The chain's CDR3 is CASSFDGNQPQHF. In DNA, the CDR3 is TGTGCCAGTAGTTTCGACGGCAATCAGCCCCAGCATTTT.

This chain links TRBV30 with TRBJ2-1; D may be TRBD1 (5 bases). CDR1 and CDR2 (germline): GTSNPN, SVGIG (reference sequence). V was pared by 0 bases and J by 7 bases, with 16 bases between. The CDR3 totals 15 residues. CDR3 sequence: CAWSVLPQGRNEQFF. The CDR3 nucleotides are TGTGCCTGGAGTGTACTTCCCCAGGGTCGAAATGAGCAGTTCTTC.

The chain's CDR3 is CASTPYSSYEQYF. The CDR3 coding sequence is TGTGCCAGCACGCCCTATAGCTCCTACGAGCAGTACTTC. V gene TRBV25-1 combines with J gene TRBJ2-7; no definite D call. Deletions cut 7 bases from V and 0 bases from J, with 10 bases between. Germline assignment: CDR1 MGHDK and CDR2 SYGVNS. The CDR3 contains 13 residues.

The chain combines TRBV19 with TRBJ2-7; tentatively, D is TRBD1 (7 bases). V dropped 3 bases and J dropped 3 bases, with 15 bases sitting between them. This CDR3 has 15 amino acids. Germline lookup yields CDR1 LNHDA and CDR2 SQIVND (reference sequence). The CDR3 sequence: CASSMVPGGGYEQYF. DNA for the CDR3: TGTGCCAGTAGTATGGTCCCAGGGGGAGGCTACGAGCAGTACTTC.

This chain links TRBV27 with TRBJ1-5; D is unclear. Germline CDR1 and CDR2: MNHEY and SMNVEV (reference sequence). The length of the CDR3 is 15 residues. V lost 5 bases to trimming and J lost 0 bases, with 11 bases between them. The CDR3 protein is CASSGRIDSNQPQHF. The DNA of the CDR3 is TGTGCCAGCAGTGGTCGAATCGATAGCAATCAGCCCCAGCATTTT.

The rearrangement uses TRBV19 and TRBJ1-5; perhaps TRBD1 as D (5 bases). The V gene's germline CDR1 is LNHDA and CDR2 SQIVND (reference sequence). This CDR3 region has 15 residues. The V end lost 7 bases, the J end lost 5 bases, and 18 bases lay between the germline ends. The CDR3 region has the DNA TGTGCCAGTACCTCGTGGGGGGATGGGGATCAGCCCCAGCATTTT. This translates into CASTSWGDGDQPQHF.

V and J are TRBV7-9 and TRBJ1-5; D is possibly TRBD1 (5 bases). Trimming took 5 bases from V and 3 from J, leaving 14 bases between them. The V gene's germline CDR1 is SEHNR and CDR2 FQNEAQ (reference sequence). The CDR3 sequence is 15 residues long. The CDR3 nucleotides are TGTGCCAGCAGCCGCGAGGGGTTGAACAATCAGCCCCAGCATTTT. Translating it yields CASSREGLNNQPQHF.

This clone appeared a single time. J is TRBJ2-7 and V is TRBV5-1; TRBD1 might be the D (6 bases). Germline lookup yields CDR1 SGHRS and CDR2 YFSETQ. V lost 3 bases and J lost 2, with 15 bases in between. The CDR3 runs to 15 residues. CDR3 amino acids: CASSYHRGQAYEQYF. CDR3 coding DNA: TGCGCCAGCAGCTACCACCGGGGACAAGCCTACGAGCAGTACTTC. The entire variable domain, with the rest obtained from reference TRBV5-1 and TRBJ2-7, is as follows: KAGVTQTPRYLIKTRGQQVTLSCSPISGHRSVSWYQQTPGQGLQFLFEYFSETQRNKGNFPGRFSGRQFSNSRSEMNVSTLELGDSALYLCASSYHRGQAYEQYFGPGTRLTVT.

CDR3 loop: CASSNESPGRAGETQYF. CDR3 DNA sequence: TGTGCCAGCAGCAATGAAAGCCCCGGGAGGGCCGGGGAGACCCAGTACTTC. The chain combines TRBV21-1 with TRBJ2-5; TRBD2, as called in the table, went unchecked against the DNA. TRBV21-1 is a pseudogene locus. The CDR3 loop spans 17 amino acids.

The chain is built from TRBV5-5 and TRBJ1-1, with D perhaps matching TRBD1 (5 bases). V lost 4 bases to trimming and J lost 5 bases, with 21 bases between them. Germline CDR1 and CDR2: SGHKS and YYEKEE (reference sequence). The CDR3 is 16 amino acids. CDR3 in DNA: TGTGCCAGCAGCCAAAATGAAGGGGCTTCCGGGACTGAAGCTTTCTTT. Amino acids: CASSQNEGASGTEAFF.

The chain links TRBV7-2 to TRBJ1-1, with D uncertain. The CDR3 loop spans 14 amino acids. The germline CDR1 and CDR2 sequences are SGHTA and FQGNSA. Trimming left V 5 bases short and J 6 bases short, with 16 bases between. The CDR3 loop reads CASSPDRQIPEAFF. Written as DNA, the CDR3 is TGTGCCAGCAGCCCAGACCGGCAGATCCCTGAAGCTTTCTTT.

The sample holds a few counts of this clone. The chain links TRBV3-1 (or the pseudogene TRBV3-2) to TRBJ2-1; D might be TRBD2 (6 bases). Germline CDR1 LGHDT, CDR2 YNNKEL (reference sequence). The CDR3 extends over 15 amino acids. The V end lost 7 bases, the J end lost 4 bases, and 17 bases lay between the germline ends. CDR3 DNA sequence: TGTGCCAGCACCTCGGAGGGGCCTGATTACAATGAGCAGTTCTTC. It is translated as CASTSEGPDYNEQFF.

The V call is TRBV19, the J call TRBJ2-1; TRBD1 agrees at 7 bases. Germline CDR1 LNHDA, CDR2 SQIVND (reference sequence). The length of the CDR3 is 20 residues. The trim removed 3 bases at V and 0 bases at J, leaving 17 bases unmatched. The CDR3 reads CASSIEYSAGGISSYNEQFF. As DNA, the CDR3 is TGTGCCAGTAGTATTGAGTATTCGGCAGGGGGAATAAGCTCCTACAATGAGCAGTTCTTC.

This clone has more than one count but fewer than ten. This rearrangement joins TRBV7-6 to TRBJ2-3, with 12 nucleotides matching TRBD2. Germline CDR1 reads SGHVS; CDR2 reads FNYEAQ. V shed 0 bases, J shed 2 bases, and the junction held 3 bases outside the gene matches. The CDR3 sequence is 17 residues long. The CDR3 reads CASSLAASGGATDTQYF. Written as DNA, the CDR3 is TGTGCCAGCAGCTTAGCTGCTAGCGGGGGGGCCACAGATACGCAGTATTTT.

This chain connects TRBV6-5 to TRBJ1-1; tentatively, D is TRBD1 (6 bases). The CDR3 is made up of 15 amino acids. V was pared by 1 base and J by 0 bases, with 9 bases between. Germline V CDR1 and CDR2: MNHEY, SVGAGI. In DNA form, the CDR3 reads TGTGCCAGCAGTTACTTTGGGGGCATGAACACTGAAGCTTTCTTT. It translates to CASSYFGGMNTEAFF.

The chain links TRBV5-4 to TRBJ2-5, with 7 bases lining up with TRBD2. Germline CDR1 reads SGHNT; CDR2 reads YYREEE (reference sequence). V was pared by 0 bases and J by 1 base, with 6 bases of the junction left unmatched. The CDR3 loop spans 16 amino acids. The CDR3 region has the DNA TGTGCCAGCAGCTTGGAAAGGCGGGGGATCCAAGAGACCCAGTACTTC. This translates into CASSLERRGIQETQYF. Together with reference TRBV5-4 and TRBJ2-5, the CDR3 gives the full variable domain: ETGVTQSPTHLIKTRGQQVTLRCSSQSGHNTVSWYQQALGQGPQFIFQYYREEENGRGNFPPRFSGLQFPNYSSELNVNALELDDSALYLCASSLERRGIQETQYFGPGTRLLVL.